Listed here are 18 T cell receptor beta chains from one sample, sequenced in a study of cytomegalovirus exposure and HLA in healthy donors. The PCR used 60 Vbeta and 13 Jbeta primers. Only in-frame clones appear in the TCRdb table, and some are missing; sequencing was by immunoSEQ multiplex PCR. The sample holds approximately 90,000 clones, roughly 77% seen once. What was sequenced was PBMCs. The receptors were sampled from a man in his forties in good health and CMV-seronegative.

This clone was observed a single time. The chain uses TRBV28 and TRBJ2-7, with TRBD2 as a possible D gene (5 bases). The CDR3 is made up of 15 amino acids. The germline gives CDR1 MDHEN, CDR2 SYDVKM. V was pared by 6 bases and J by 1 base, with 16 bases between. CDR3 nucleotides: TGTGCCAGCAGCACCCCCAGAGGGCTTTCCTACGAGCAGTACTTC. Translation: CASSTPRGLSYEQYF.

The rearrangement joins TRBV5-1 to TRBJ2-5; 14 nucleotides match TRBD2. Germline V gene lookup returns CDR1 SGHRS and CDR2 YFSETQ. Germline trimming cut 4 bases from V and 4 bases from J; bases unmatched to any gene: 6. The CDR3 extends over 16 amino acids. For the CDR3, the DNA is TGCGCCAGCAGCGACCAGGGACTAGCGGGGGCAGAGACCCAGTACTTC. It specifies CASSDQGLAGAETQYF.

The chain couples TRBV7-8 to TRBJ2-7; D is possibly TRBD2 (5 bases). The germline CDR1 and CDR2 sequences are SGHVS and FQNEAQ. The CDR3 has 12 amino acids. V dropped 0 bases and J dropped 6 bases, with 6 bases sitting between them. CDR3 region: CASSLAEVEQYF. The DNA for the CDR3 is TGTGCCAGCAGCTTAGCGGAGGTCGAGCAGTACTTC.

The chain uses TRBV27 and TRBJ1-2; TRBD1 might be the D (5 bases). The CDR3 contains 15 residues. CDR1 is MNHEY, CDR2 SMNVEV, per germline (reference sequence). V was trimmed by 4 bases and J by 0 bases, leaving 12 bases between them. CDR3: CASSSQGLANYGYTF. DNA for the CDR3: TGTGCCAGCAGTTCCCAGGGTCTAGCTAACTATGGCTACACCTTC.

The chain links TRBV4-1 to TRBJ2-3; the match to TRBD2 covers 7 bases. The CDR3 is made up of 18 amino acids. Germline loops: CDR1 MGHRA, CDR2 YSYEKL. Trimming removed 0 bases from V and 4 bases from J; junction bases left unmatched: 13. The CDR3, as DNA: TGCGCCAGCAGCCAAGATCAGCCGTTGGCGGGAGCACCAGATACGCAGTATTTT. Its translation is CASSQDQPLAGAPDTQYF.

The chain couples TRBV11-3 to TRBJ2-7, with a tentative D call TRBD2 (5 bases). V lost 5 bases to trimming and J lost 5 bases, with 13 bases between them. Germline lookup yields CDR1 SGHNT and CDR2 YENEEA. This CDR3 is built from 13 residues. The CDR3 sequence is CASSPLRVHEQYF. DNA for the CDR3: TGTGCCAGCAGCCCCTTGCGGGTTCACGAGCAGTACTTC.

This sequence joins TRBV30 and TRBJ1-5, with D perhaps TRBD1 (5 bases). The CDR3 loop spans 16 amino acids. V gave up 3 bases and J gave up 4 bases, with 19 bases separating them. Germline CDR1 reads GTSNPN; CDR2 reads SVGIG (reference sequence). The chain's CDR3 is CAWSPAAGRRNQPQHF. For the CDR3, the DNA is TGTGCCTGGAGCCCCGCGGCAGGGAGGAGAAATCAGCCCCAGCATTTT.

The chain links TRBV5-1 to TRBJ2-5; 7 nucleotides match TRBD2. Per the germline V gene, CDR1 is SGHRS and CDR2 is YFSETQ. The CDR3 has 13 residues. With V trimmed by 5 bases and J by 4 bases, 5 bases remained unmatched. CDR3 DNA: TGCGCCAGCAGACCTACTAGCGTAGAGACCCAGTACTTC. Amino acids: CASRPTSVETQYF.

This chain links TRBV25-1 with TRBJ2-2; D may be TRBD1 (6 bases). Trimming pared 3 bases from V and 2 bases from J, leaving 16 bases between. The CDR3 runs 17 residues. The germline V gene has CDR1 MGHDK and CDR2 SYGVNS. CDR3 nucleotides: TGTGCCAGCAGTGACCCGGGGCAGGGGATCAACACCGGGGAGCTGTTTTTT. Translated: CASSDPGQGINTGELFF.

This clone was observed a handful of times. The J gene is TRBJ2-2, the V gene TRBV7-3, with D possibly TRBD1 on 6 matching bases. The CDR3 contains 15 residues. Germline assignment: CDR1 SGHTA and CDR2 FQGTGA. The V and J ends lost 5 bases and 4 bases respectively, with 14 bases between them. CDR3 region: CASSPATGSTGELFF. In DNA form, the CDR3 reads TGTGCCAGCAGCCCGGCAACAGGGAGCACCGGGGAGCTGTTTTTT.

In its sample, this clone was seen a few times. The J gene is TRBJ1-4, the V gene TRBV9; 7 bases map to TRBD1. Germline CDR1 and CDR2: SGDLS and YYNGEE. V shed 4 bases, J shed 0 bases, and the junction held 3 bases outside the gene matches. The CDR3 sequence is 15 residues long. CDR3 region: CASSTTGSTNEKLFF. The CDR3 DNA reads as TGTGCCAGCAGCACGACAGGGTCAACTAATGAAAAACTGTTTTTT.

This chain uses TRBV29-1 with TRBJ2-5, with 9 bases fitting TRBD1. The germline V gene has CDR1 SQVTM and CDR2 ANQGSEA. This CDR3 spans 14 amino acids. The J segment lost 4 bases and the V segment lost 2 bases, leaving 5 bases of the junction unmatched. The CDR3 DNA reads as TGCAGCGTTGAAAAGGGACAGGGAGGAGAGACCCAGTACTTC. This codes for CSVEKGQGGETQYF.

This rearrangement joins TRBV9 to TRBJ2-1; the D is unclear. The V end was cut by 0 bases, the J end by 6 bases, with 16 bases between. The germline CDR1 and CDR2 sequences are SGDLS and YYNGEE. The CDR3 sequence is 16 residues long. DNA for the CDR3: TGTGCCAGCAGCGTAGGCCCCATGGGCGTAGGCAATGAGCAGTTCTTC. It is translated as CASSVGPMGVGNEQFF.

The gene calls are TRBV4-1 and TRBJ2-2; TRBD2 aligns across 8 bases. Germline loops: CDR1 MGHRA, CDR2 YSYEKL. The CDR3 runs 19 residues. V was clipped by 0 bases and J by 3 bases; unmatched bases: 12. The CDR3 loop is CASSQEGGEVAGYTGELFF. In DNA form, the CDR3 reads TGCGCCAGCAGCCAAGAAGGCGGTGAAGTAGCGGGGTACACCGGGGAGCTGTTTTTT.

The chain uses TRBV6-1 and TRBJ2-7; D possibly corresponds to TRBD1 (5 bases). The CDR3 is 14 residues long. Germline CDR1 reads MNHNS; CDR2 reads SASEGT. V was shortened by 6 bases and J by 2 bases, with 14 bases between the two germline ends. DNA for the CDR3: TGTGCCAGCAGAAGGGGCCAAAATGCCTACGAGCAGTACTTC. Its translation: CASRRGQNAYEQYF.

This clone showed up just once. This chain links TRBV6-6 with TRBJ2-7; D is ambiguous. CDR1 and CDR2 (germline): MNHNY, SVGAGI (reference sequence). V lost 6 bases and J 3 bases, leaving 9 bases between the germline ends. The CDR3 extends over 12 amino acids. CDR3 region: CASRLQHYEQYF. DNA of the CDR3: TGTGCCAGCAGATTACAGCACTACGAGCAGTACTTC.

This clone was counted only a few times. V and J are TRBV15 and TRBJ2-4; 9 nucleotides match TRBD1. The ends lost 5 bases at V and 4 bases at J; junction bases unmatched: 6. CDR1 is LNHNV, CDR2 YYDKDF, per germline (reference sequence). The CDR3 totals 15 residues. The CDR3 DNA reads as TGTGCCACCAGCGGACGGGGACAGGGAAAAAACATTCAGTACTTC. Translated: CATSGRGQGKNIQYF.

This chain links TRBV5-1 with TRBJ2-7; 7 bases map to TRBD1. Germline V CDR1 and CDR2: SGHRS, YFSETQ. The CDR3 totals 14 residues. The V gene end was trimmed by 1 base and the J gene end by 4 bases; junction bases not matched to a gene: 5. The CDR3 sequence is CASSLRQGWYEQYF. For the CDR3, the DNA is TGCGCCAGCAGCTTGAGACAGGGTTGGTACGAGCAGTACTTC.